This entry lists 4 T cell receptor beta chains sequenced from one sample in a study of early T cells in non-severe SARS-CoV-2 infection. TCRdb fed the 5' RACE reads into MiXCR, producing one record per CDR3 protein. The sample shows tens of thousands of distinct CDR3 sequences, around 4.5% of them seen only once. What was sequenced was whole blood. These receptors originate from an adult who was a healthcare worker with PCR-confirmed SARS-CoV-2 infection or an uninfected control (not recorded which).

The rearrangement uses TRBV15 and TRBJ1-3; D is ambiguous. CDR3 size: 14 residues. Per germline, CDR1 LNHNV and CDR2 YYDKDF (reference sequence). The ends were cut back, 3 bases at V and 3 bases at J, with 9 bases in the middle. In DNA, the CDR3 is TGTGCCACCAGCAGTGTCGGCTTTGGAAACACCATATATTTT. Translation: CATSSVGFGNTIYF.

This clonotype was found many times. CDR3 in DNA: TGTGCCAGCTCACCACAATGGAGCCTCATACGGAACACCGGGGAGCTGTTTTTT. Residues: CASSPQWSLIRNTGELFF. The V gene is TRBV18, the J gene TRBJ2-2; no reliable D call. The CDR3 runs to 18 residues. The ends were cut back, 1 base at V and 1 base at J, with 16 bases in the middle. CDR1 KGHSH and CDR2 LQKENI come from the germline V gene.

This clonotype came up many times. This chain joins TRBV18 and TRBJ1-3, with 7 bases lining up with TRBD1. The germline CDR1 and CDR2 sequences are KGHSH and LQKENI. The CDR3 spans 15 residues. The junction had 2 bases not matched to a gene; V was cut back by 3 bases and J by 0 bases. The CDR3 loop reads CASSPGQFSGNTIYF. In nucleotides, the CDR3 is TGTGCCAGCTCACCGGGACAGTTCTCTGGAAACACCATATATTTT.

This clonotype was seen at least ten times. The chain couples TRBV7-8 to TRBJ2-2, with unresolved D. The CDR3 has 14 amino acids. Germline V gene data show CDR1 as SGHVS and CDR2 as FQNEAQ. V dropped 3 bases and J dropped 2 bases, with 7 bases sitting between them. The CDR3 reads CASSFDGNTGELFF. CDR3 coding DNA: TGTGCCAGCAGCTTCGACGGAAACACCGGGGAGCTGTTTTTT.